This T cell receptor beta chain is drawn from a study of cytomegalovirus exposure and HLA in healthy donors (dated by TCRdb to about 2017). Context from the whole study: An earlier analysis of 587 of the donors reported about 260 Gb of sequence data and about 120 million unique TCR beta sequences obtained from about 170 million T cells. In an earlier analysis of around 540 of the donors, high-throughput TCR beta sequencing was used to judge whether each TCR beta V gene segment behaved as functional or pseudogenic. Typing coverage varied by locus: about 629-630 donors for A, B, C, DRB1 and DQB1; about 520 for DQA1; about 590 for DPA1; about 450 for DPB1. Along with the roughly 700-subject first cohort, a separate validation cohort of 120 different subjects was used. About 300 gigabases of sequencing data and around 87 million unique TCR sequences were included in an early release covering around 650 HLA-typed donors. A later genetic analysis used genome-wide SNP genotypes for about 60% of the roughly 700 donors, treating that subset as a discovery cohort. A later analysis re-analyzed previously published TCR beta repertoires from about 730 donors and added high-resolution HLA genotyping to study TCR occurrence patterns. A handful of DR-DQ haplotypes were handled as single units for association and clustering because linkage in the cohort was strong. Among the approximately 400 genotyped donors, approximately 77% belonged to the genetic ancestry cluster associated with self-reported Caucasian donors. All discovery cohort repertoires had been generated on a single sequencing platform. Donor age, sex, ethnicity and CMV serostatus were collected together with the repertoire data. The T cell repertoires of around 730 subjects were profiled by immunosequencing and related to cytomegalovirus serostatus. Among about 410 genotyped donors of the cohort, an average of about 220,000 unique TCR beta nucleotide sequences was sequenced per donor, of which about 18% were non-productive. The study was designed to test whether signatures of past pathogen exposure could be identified by cataloging public T cell receptors. Both class I and class II loci were covered by HLA typing, at four-digit resolution. High-throughput TCR immunosequencing, statistical association of individual TCRs with disease status, and machine learning were combined to predict cytomegalovirus infection status. In the later analysis, no new phenotypic data were used to find candidate immune exposures; instead, reliance was placed on TCR beta sequences and their occurrence across donors. The full study reports these points: This cohort had only TCR beta chains sequenced, and the lack of alpha or paired-chain data limited which features could be detected. A group of highly shared sequence variants was considered likely to be a technical artifact of the sequencing pipeline. In a later analysis, the rate of TCR association differed among HLA loci, with DRB1 alleles having the most associated TCRs and HLA-C alleles having the fewest. In both the original and validation cohorts, the classifier was reported to diagnose cytomegalovirus status with high specificity and sensitivity. Most CMV-associated TCR beta chains appeared to be HLA-restricted in a later analysis, and the HLA associations seemed to be driven largely by CMV exposure. CMV serostatus was the only immune exposure information available for the cohort. A further reported finding was that TCR beta sequences accurately predicted the HLA-A and HLA-B alleles for most subjects in the first cohort. The study gave a list of under 200 TCR beta chains associated with cytomegalovirus. In a later analysis, HLA-associated TCR beta chains showed more clonal expansion and lower generation probabilities than non-associated chains that were equally common. Most TCR sequences were observed very rarely across donors, whereas some public TCRs were present in many individuals. The 87-base-pair reads could not distinguish some IMGT-functional V segments, including TRBV6-2 and TRBV6-3, so those segments were excluded. Compared with the roughly 670-donor mean, donors in an Asian-associated ancestry cluster had fewer N-insertions in productive TCRs, according to a later genetic analysis. In an earlier analysis of approximately 600 of the donors, most TCR beta V segments were observed in productive rearrangements about 87% or about 30% of the time, broadly matching IMGT annotations. In a later analysis, 15,000 to 20,000 TCR beta sequences were associated with specific HLA alleles at a false discovery rate of 0.05. Roughly uniform sequencing depth across donors was assumed in presence/absence analyses, although this assumption may not hold. When HLA alleles, especially DR and DQ, strongly co-occurred, TCR associations were difficult to assign to individual alleles. An association between a missense DCLRE1C variant and V-gene and J-gene trimming of TCR beta chains was found in a later genetic analysis and replicated in an independent cohort. Linkage disequilibrium might explain the correlated functional status among segregating V segments, but an unknown experimental factor could not be excluded. According to the authors, the approach could potentially be generalized to other disease states and immunological phenotypes. Because some donors lacked HLA typing at each locus, the association tests relied only on the typed subset. Several of the top co-occurrence clusters appeared to be linked to parvovirus B19, influenza, CMV and Epstein-Barr virus, according to a later analysis. Because counts were too low, more than 15 rarely observed V segments, including chromosome 9 orphons, were left out of the earlier analysis of some 640 of the donors. Three of the identified cytomegalovirus-associated TCR beta chains were confirmed in vitro to be specific for cytomegalovirus antigens.

The cohort consisted of hundreds of healthy bone marrow donors. All cohort members were sampled while nominally healthy, although unrecorded immune exposures were likely present. The donor was CMV seropositive and was included in the group of 270 or so seropositive cohort members. A peripheral blood sample was collected from each donor, and TCR beta sequencing was performed on peripheral blood mononuclear cells. The Qiagen DNeasy Blood Extraction Kit was used to extract genomic DNA from the blood cell samples. With regard to this clone: Its binding antigen is unknown. No much larger clonotype is one base removed from it; base qualities were not supplied.

The library was made by the immunoSEQ multiplex PCR assay. For the multiplex PCR, a mixture combining 60 forward primers for TCR Vbeta segments and 13 reverse primers for TCR Jbeta segments was used. Amplification of the CDR3 region of rearranged TCR beta genes was performed with a multiplex PCR assay on genomic DNA. The Illumina HiSeq System was used to sequence the amplified TCR beta libraries as 87-base-pair reads. Processing in the source paper ran as follows. Across the 500 to 750 repertoires, a later analysis counted roughly 77 million unique TCR beta chains, approximately 10 million of which were shared by at least two donors. A nearest-neighbor algorithm error-corrected the raw reads and collapsed the reads into unique sequences, merging closely related sequences to remove PCR and sequencing errors. CDR3 sequences were aligned to IMGT reference sequences to assign V, D and J gene segments. For a sequence to be retained, at least a six-nucleotide match to both a V gene segment and a J gene segment was required. Rearrangements were called productive when the CDR3 lacked stop codons and stayed in frame with V and J; all others were non-productive. CDR3 was defined by IMGT convention, running from the second conserved V-encoded cysteine to the conserved J-encoded phenylalanine. Sequences without an unambiguous match to a single V gene segment were excluded from the earlier analysis of about 640 of the donors. In an earlier analysis of more than 500 of the donors, a V segment was called functional when productive rearrangements were above 56.7%, and segregating when the standard deviation between donors exceeded 5%. A statistical classification framework was built to diagnose cytomegalovirus status from the catalog of TCR beta chain sequences. A later analysis assigned V and J genes by comparing TCR nucleotide sequences with IMGT/GENE-DB human TR gene sequences. Using the TCRdist pipeline, a later analysis assigned CDR3 sequences along with most-parsimonious VDJ recombination scenarios. In a later analysis, each TCR beta chain was defined by its CDR3 amino acid sequence together with its V-gene family, and reads lacking a unique V-gene family were excluded. As a way to deal with suspected cross-contamination and a sequencing artifact, a later analysis dropped approximately 590 nucleotide sequences that were highly shared and had low generation probability. A later analysis calculated a clonal expansion index for each public chain from normalized within-repertoire ranks of inferred template counts. Generation probabilities in a later analysis came from a VDJ recombination model fitted to out-of-frame rearrangements, and those results were checked against IGoR. A later analysis scored TCR-TCR, TCR-HLA and TCR-CMV co-occurrence with hypergeometric tests, applying a repertoire-size bias correction to TCR pairs. A later analysis estimated false discovery rates by permuting HLA or CMV assignments 20 times. In a later analysis, co-occurring TCRs were grouped using DBSCAN, with TCRdist sequence similarity added in when clustering inside HLA-allele-positive subsets. Repertoires with fewer than 30,000 or more than 120,000 public chains were left out of co-occurrence clustering, as were four to six repertoires with anomalous nucleotide sharing. TCRdb holds this immuneACCESS table with in-frame rearrangements only. Some clones are missing; in checked studies, unresolved V genes explain under half, and the rest has no known cause. From that table come the V and J calls and clone size; the DNA was used to work out D and trimming. This sample lists about 150,000 clones; approximately 60% were detected once. About 7.1% of the sample is taken by the ten largest.

Trimming takes 1 base off V and 5 bases off J; junction bases not matched to a gene: 5. The CDR3 spans 15 residues, from the cysteine through the phenylalanine. The sequence is cut down to CDR3 DNA, 45 bases in frame from base 1. Via the germline V gene, CDR1 is MNHNS and CDR2 SASEGT. The rearrangement joined TRBV6-1 to TRBJ2-5; 9 central nucleotides agree with TRBD2. This receptor was identified in a woman aged 60-75 years in good health and CMV-seropositive. The material sequenced was PBMCs. CDR3 reads: CASSEDSGSDETQYF. The DNA sequence reads TGTGCCAGCAGTGAAGATAGCGGGAGTGACGAGACCCAGTACTTC.